A selection of T cell receptor beta chains follows, all from one sample in a study of long-term antiretroviral therapy in people with HIV. Produced via immunoSEQ multiplex PCR; TCRdb's table is partial and in-frame only. The table has 25,000 to 35,000 clones, around nine tenths seen once. The specimen was unsorted PBMCs, collected 0.5 years after starting antiretroviral therapy. The receptors come from a woman under 30 with HIV. Both conserved end residues are part of each CDR3. The order of the fields is CDR3 protein, CDR3 DNA, V gene, D gene, J gene, clone size. The D gene is left open where the match is weak. A clone size is listed for some rows: how often the clone was seen (once, few, many), or a class if it is expanded.

CASSAPGLAGGGEQYF,TGTGCCAGCAGCGCTCCGGGACTAGCGGGAGGAGGAGAGCAGTACTTC,TRBV9,TRBD2,TRBJ2-7,few
CASSLRQGDYEQYF,TGCGCCAGCAGCCTTCGACAGGGGGACTACGAGCAGTACTTC,TRBV4-3,TRBD1,TRBJ2-7,NA
CASNVVGGPYEQYF,TGTGCCAGCAATGTAGTGGGAGGGCCCTACGAGCAGTACTTC,TRBV6-1,TRBD2,TRBJ2-7,once
CASSPRQDYGYTF,TGTGCCAGCAGCCCACGACAGGACTATGGCTACACCTTC,TRBV9,NA,TRBJ1-2,NA
CASSRGPASGRWGDTQYF,TGTGCCAGCAGCAGAGGGCCCGCTAGCGGGAGATGGGGGGATACGCAGTATTTT,TRBV7-2,TRBD2,TRBJ2-3,NA
CASGRGNTEAFF,TGTGCCAGCGGACGAGGTAACACTGAAGCTTTCTTT,TRBV25-1,NA,TRBJ1-1,NA
CASSPRTGVGDTEAFF,TGTGCCAGCTCACCCCGGACAGGGGTTGGGGACACTGAAGCTTTCTTT,TRBV18,TRBD1,TRBJ1-1,NA
CASSLLAPEQYF,TGCGCCAGCAGCTTACTAGCCCCCGAGCAGTACTTC,TRBV5-1,NA,TRBJ2-7,NA
CASSYSGPASYEQYF,TGTGCCAGCAGTTACTCGGGACCTGCCTCCTACGAGCAGTACTTC,TRBV6-5,NA,TRBJ2-7,NA
CASSKTGGPYGYTF,TGTGCCAGCAGTAAGACAGGGGGCCCCTATGGCTACACCTTC,TRBV28,TRBD1,TRBJ1-2,NA